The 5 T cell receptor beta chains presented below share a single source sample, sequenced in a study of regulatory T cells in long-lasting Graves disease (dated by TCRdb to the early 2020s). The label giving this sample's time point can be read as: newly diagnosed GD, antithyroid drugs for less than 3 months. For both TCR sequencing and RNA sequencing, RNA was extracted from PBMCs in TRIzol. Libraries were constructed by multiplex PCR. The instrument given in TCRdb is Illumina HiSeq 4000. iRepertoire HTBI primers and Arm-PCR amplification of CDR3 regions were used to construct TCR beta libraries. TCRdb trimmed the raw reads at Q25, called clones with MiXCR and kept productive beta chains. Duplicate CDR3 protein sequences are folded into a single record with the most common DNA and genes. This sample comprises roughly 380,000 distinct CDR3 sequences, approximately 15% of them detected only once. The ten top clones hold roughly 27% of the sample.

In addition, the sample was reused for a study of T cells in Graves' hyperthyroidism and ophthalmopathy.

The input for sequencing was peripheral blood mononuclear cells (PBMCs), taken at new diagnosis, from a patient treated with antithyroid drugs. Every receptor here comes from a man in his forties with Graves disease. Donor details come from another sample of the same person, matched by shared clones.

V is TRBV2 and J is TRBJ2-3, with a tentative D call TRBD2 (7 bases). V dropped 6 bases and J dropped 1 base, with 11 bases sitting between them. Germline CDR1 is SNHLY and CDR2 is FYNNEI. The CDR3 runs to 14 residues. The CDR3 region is CASSGGLRTDTQYF. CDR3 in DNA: TGTGCCAGCAGCGGGGGGCTACGCACAGATACGCAGTATTTT.

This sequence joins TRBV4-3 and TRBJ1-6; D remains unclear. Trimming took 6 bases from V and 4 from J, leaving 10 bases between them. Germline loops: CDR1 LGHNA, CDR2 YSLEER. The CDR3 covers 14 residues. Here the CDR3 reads CASSRVQYNSPLHF. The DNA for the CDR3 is TGCGCCAGCAGTCGAGTCCAGTATAATTCACCCCTCCACTTT.

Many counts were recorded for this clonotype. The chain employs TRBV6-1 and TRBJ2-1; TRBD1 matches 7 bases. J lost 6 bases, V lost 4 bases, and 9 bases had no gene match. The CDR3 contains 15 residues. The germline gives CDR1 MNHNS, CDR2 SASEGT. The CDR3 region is CASSATETGLNEQFF. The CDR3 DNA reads TGTGCCAGCAGTGCAACCGAGACAGGGCTCAATGAGCAGTTCTTC.

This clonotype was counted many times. The CDR3 sequence: CSVAVLHNRGSAFF. The CDR3 DNA reads TGCAGTGTTGCGGTACTACACAACAGGGGGTCTGCGTTCTTC. The chain employs TRBV20-1 and TRBJ2-1, with TRBD1 identical over 8 bases. The CDR3 spans 14 residues. Germline trimming cut 7 bases from V and 15 bases from J; bases unmatched to any gene: 20. In germline, CDR1 is DFQATT, CDR2 SNEGSKA (reference sequence).

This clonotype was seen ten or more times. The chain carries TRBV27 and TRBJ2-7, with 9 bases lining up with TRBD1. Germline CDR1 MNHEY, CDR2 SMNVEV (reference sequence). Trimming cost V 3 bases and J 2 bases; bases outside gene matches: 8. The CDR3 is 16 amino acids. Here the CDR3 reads CASSFGAGQGTYEQYF. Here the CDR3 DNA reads TGTGCCAGCAGTTTTGGCGCAGGACAGGGGACCTACGAGCAGTACTTC.